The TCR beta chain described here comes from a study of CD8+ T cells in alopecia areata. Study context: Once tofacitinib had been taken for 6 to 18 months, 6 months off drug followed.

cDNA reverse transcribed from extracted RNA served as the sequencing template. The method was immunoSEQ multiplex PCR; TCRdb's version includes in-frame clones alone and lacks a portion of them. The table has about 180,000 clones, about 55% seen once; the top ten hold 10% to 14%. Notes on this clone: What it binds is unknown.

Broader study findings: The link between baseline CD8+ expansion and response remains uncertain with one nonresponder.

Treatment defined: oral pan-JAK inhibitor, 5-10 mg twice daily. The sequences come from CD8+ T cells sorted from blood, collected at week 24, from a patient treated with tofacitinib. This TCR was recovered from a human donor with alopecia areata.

In DNA form, the CDR3 reads TGTGCCAGCAGTTTTCTGAGGGAAGTGGCAGATACGCAGTATTTT. Its protein product is CASSFLREVADTQYF. V gene TRBV27 combines with J gene TRBJ2-3; maybe TRBD2 (5 bases). CDR3 length: 15 residues. Trimming pared 3 bases from V and 4 bases from J, leaving 14 bases between. Germline V lookup: CDR1 MNHEY, CDR2 SMNVEV (reference sequence).